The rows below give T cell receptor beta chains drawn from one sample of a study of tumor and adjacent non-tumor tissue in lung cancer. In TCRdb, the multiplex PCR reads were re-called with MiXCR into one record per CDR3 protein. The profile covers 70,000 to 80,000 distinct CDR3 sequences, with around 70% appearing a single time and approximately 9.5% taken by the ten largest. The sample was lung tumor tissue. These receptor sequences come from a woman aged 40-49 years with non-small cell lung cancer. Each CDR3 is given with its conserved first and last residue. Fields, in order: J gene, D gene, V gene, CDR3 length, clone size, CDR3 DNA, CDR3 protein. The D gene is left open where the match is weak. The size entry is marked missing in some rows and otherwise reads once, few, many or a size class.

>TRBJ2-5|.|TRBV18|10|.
TGTGCCAGCTCGGGTGAGACCCATTACTTC
CASSGETHYF
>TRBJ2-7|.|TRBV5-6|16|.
TGTGTCAGCAGCTTGATGGGGGCCCAACGAGTATACAAACAGTACTTC
CVSSLMGAQRVYKQYF
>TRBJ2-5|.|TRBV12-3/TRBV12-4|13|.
TGTGCCAACAGGCCTAGGGTTACTCAGACCCAGTACTTC
CANRPRVTQTQYF
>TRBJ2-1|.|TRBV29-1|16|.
TGTAGCGTCCCGAAACGCATCTCCCAATCCTACAATGAGCAGTTCTTC
CSVPKRISQSYNEQFF
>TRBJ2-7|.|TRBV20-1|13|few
TGTAGTGCTAGAGTCATCGTAACCTACGAGCAGTATTTC
CSARVIVTYEQYF
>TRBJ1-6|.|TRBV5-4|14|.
TGTGCCAGCAGCCCCGGCTTGGGGTTCTCGCCCCTCTACTTT
CASSPGLGFSPLYF
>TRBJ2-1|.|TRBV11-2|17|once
TGTGCCAGCAGCCGCCTGCAGGCAGGGAGCTCCTACAACGAGCAGTTCTTC
CASSRLQAGSSYNEQFF
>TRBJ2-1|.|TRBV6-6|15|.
TGTGCCAGTAGCTACTTGGGCAGACAAAGCAATAAGCAGTTCTTC
CASSYLGRQSNKQFF
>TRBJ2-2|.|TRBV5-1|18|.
TGCGCCACCAACGGCGGGCTTGCGGGGGCCACGAACACCGGGGAGCTGATTTTT
CATNGGLAGATNTGELIF
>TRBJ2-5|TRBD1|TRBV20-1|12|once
TGCAGTGTCACGACAGGGAAAGATACCCAGTACTTC
CSVTTGKDTQYF
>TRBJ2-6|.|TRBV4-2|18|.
TGTGCCAGCAGCCAAGGCGAGATGGGTCGCTCTGGGGCCAACATCCTGACTTTC
CASSQGEMGRSGANILTF
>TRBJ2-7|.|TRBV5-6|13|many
TGTGCCAGCAACTTTTTTGGCCCGTACGAGCAGTACTTC
CASNFFGPYEQYF
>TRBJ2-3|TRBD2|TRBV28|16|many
TGTGCCAGCAGAGGGACTAGCGGGAGAAGGGCAGATACGCAGTATTTT
CASRGTSGRRADTQYF
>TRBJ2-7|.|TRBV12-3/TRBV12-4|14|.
TGTACCAGCAGTTCGCAGACCAGGACCTACGAGCAGTACTTC
CTSSSQTRTYEQYF
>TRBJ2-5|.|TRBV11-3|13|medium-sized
TGTGCCAGCAACTCCGAAGGGTCGGAGACCCAGTACTTC
CASNSEGSETQYF
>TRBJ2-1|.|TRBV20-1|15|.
TGCAGTGCCCCCTTGGAGGGGCTGGGGAACAATAAGCAGTTCTTC
CSAPLEGLGNNKQFF